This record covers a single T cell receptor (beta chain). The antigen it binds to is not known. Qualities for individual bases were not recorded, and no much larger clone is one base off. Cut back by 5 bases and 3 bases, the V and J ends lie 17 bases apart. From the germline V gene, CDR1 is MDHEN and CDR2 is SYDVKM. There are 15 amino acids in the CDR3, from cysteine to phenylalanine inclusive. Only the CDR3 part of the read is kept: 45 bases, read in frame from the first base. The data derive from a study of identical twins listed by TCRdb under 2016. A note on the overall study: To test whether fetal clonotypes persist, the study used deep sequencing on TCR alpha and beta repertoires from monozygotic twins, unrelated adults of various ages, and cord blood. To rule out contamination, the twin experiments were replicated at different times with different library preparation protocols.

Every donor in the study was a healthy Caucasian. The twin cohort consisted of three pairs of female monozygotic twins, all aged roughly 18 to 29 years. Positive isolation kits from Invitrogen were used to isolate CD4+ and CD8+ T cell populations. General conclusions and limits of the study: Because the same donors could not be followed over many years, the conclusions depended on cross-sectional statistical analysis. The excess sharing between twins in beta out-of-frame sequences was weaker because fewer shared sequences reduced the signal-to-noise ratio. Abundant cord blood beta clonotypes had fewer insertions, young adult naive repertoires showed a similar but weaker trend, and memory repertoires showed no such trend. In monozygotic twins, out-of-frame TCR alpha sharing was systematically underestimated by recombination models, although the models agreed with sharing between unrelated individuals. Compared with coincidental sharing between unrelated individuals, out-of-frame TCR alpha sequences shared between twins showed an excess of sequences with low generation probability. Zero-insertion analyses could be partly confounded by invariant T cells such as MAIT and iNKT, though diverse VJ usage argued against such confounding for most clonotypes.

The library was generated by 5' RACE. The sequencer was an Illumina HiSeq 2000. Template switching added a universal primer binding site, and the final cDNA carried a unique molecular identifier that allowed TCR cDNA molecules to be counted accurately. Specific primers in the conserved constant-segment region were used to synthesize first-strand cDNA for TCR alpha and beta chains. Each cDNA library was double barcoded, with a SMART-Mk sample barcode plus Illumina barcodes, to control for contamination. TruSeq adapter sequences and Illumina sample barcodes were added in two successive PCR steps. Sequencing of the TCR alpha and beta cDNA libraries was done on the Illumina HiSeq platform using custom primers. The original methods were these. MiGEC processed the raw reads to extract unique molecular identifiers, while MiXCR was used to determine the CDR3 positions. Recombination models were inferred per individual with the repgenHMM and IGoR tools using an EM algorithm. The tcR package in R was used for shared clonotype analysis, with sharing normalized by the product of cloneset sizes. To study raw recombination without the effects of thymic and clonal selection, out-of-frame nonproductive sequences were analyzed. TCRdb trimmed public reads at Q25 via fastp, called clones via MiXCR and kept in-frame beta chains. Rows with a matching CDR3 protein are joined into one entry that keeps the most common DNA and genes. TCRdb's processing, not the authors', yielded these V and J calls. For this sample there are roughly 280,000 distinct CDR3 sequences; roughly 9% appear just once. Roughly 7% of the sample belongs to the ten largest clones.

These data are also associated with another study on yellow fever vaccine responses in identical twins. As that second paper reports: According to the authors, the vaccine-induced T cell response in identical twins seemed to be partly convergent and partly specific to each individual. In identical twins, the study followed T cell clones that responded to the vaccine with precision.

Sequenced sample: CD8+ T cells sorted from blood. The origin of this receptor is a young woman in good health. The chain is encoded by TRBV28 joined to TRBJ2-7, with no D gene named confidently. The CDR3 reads CASSGVTTWDYEQYF. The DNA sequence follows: TGTGCCAGCAGTGGGGTGACAACTTGGGACTACGAGCAGTACTTC.